This T cell receptor (beta chain) was sequenced during a study of blood T cell repertoires in COVID-19. Across the study: The origin of the acute and convalescent COVID-19 samples was the United States, Italy and Spain. T cells, B-cell-depleted T cells, or PBMCs provided the cDNA or gDNA that served as material.

Original handling: Estimates of nucleated cell counts were drawn from the amplification of reference gene primers. Repertoires were generated with immunoSEQ multiplex PCR, while TCRdb's copy carries only in-frame clones and drops some. That table gives V, J and clone size, and the DNA gave D and trimming. The profile shows over 60,000 clones, more than 80% of them singletons. The sequenced sample was peripheral blood. This sequence was found in a woman older than 75 with active COVID-19.

CDR3 region: CASSYPSGGGETQYF. The CDR3 region has the DNA TGTGCCAGCAGTTATCCTAGCGGGGGGGGAGAGACCCAGTACTTC. V and J are TRBV6-6 and TRBJ2-5; TRBD2 agrees at 12 bases. V lost 3 bases to trimming and J lost 4 bases; unmatched junction nucleotides: 3. From germline, CDR1 is MNHNY and CDR2 SVGAGI (reference sequence). There are 15 residues in the CDR3.